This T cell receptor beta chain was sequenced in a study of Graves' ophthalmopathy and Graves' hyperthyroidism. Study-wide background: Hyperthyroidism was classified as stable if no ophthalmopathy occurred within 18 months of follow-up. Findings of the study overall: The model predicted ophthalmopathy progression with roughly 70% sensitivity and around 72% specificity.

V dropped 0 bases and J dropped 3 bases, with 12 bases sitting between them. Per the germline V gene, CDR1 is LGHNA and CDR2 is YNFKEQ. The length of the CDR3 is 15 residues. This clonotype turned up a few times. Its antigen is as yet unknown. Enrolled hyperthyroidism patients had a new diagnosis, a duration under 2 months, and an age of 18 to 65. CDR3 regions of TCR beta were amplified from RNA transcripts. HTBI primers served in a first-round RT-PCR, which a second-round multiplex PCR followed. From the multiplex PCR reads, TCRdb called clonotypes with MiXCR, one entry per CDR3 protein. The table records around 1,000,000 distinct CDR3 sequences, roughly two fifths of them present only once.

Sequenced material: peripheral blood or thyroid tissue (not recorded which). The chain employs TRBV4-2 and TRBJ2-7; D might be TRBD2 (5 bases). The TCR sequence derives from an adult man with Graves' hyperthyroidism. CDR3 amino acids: CASSQDSGRYYEQYF. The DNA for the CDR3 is TGTGCCAGCAGCCAAGATTCTGGGAGATACTACGAGCAGTACTTC.